These T cell receptor beta chains were read from a single sample in a study of T cells in Graves' hyperthyroidism and ophthalmopathy. TCRdb analysed the multiplex PCR reads with MiXCR anew, one entry per CDR3 protein. Seen here are under 400,000 distinct CDR3 sequences, approximately 22% observed once, and the top ten hold around 50%. The sequenced material came from blood. Source of these receptors: a woman in her forties or fifties with Graves' hyperthyroidism. CDR3s include the opening cysteine and the closing phenylalanine or tryptophan. A D gene is named only where the DNA matches it firmly. Some rows mark clone size as missing; the rest say once, few, many or name a class of expanded clone.

CDR3: CASTLEATNGYTF
DNA: TGTGCCAGCACCCTCGAAGCGACGAATGGCTACACCTTC
D: .
size: many
J: TRBJ1-2
V: TRBV6-1

CDR3: CASTPTSGGFNEQFF
DNA: TGTGCCAGTACCCCGACTAGCGGGGGATTCAATGAGCAGTTCTTC
D: TRBD2
size: .
J: TRBJ2-1
V: TRBV19

CDR3: CASSLRQSYNEQFF
DNA: TGTGCCAGCAGTTTGAGGCAGTCTTACAATGAGCAGTTCTTC
D: .
size: many
J: TRBJ2-1
V: TRBV28

CDR3: CSARQLNNSPLHF
DNA: TGCAGTGCCCGACAGCTAAATAATTCACCCCTCCACTTT
D: .
size: .
J: TRBJ1-6
V: TRBV20-1

CDR3: CASSARSGDSYNEQFF
DNA: TGTGCCAGCAGCGCCCGTAGCGGTGACTCCTACAATGAGCAGTTCTTC
D: .
size: many
J: TRBJ2-1
V: TRBV9

CDR3: CASSGRTGRNTIYF
DNA: TGTGCCAGCAGCGGAAGGACAGGTCGAAACACCATATATTTT
D: TRBD1
size: many
J: TRBJ1-3
V: TRBV3-1

CDR3: CASSYSPTKNVQYF
DNA: TGTGCCAGCAGTTACTCACCGACCAAAAACGTTCAGTACTTC
D: .
size: .
J: TRBJ2-4
V: TRBV6-2/TRBV6-3

CDR3: CVSSTRSYEQYF
DNA: TGTGTCAGCAGTACTAGATCCTACGAGCAGTACTTC
D: .
size: .
J: TRBJ2-7
V: TRBV11-2

CDR3: CASSLGLAGARRGKNIQYF
DNA: TGTGCCAGCAGCTTAGGGCTAGCGGGGGCCCGTAGGGGCAAAAACATTCAGTACTTC
D: TRBD2
size: many
J: TRBJ2-4
V: TRBV7-9

CDR3: CASSVAGTGDYEQYF
DNA: TGTGCCAGCTCAGTGGCCGGGACAGGGGACTACGAGCAGTACTTC
D: TRBD1
size: .
J: TRBJ2-7
V: TRBV18

CDR3: CASSLEGARYF
DNA: TGTGCCAGCAGCTTAGAGGGGGCGCGGTACTTC
D: TRBD1
size: .
J: TRBJ2-7
V: TRBV7-9

CDR3: CASSFPRDRPYGYTF
DNA: TGTGCCAGCAGCTTCCCCCGGGACAGGCCCTATGGCTACACCTTC
D: TRBD1
size: many
J: TRBJ1-2
V: TRBV11-2

CDR3: CASSEWGSGSTDTQYF
DNA: TGTGCCAGCAGTGAATGGGGTAGCGGTAGCACAGATACGCAGTATTTT
D: .
size: few
J: TRBJ2-3
V: TRBV6-1

CDR3: CASGGTSGRVLHEQYF
DNA: TGTGCCAGCGGCGGGACTAGCGGGAGAGTCCTCCACGAGCAGTACTTC
D: TRBD2
size: few
J: TRBJ2-7
V: TRBV6-1

CDR3: CASSGGRGRADTQYF
DNA: TGTGCCAGCAGTGGGGGCAGGGGGCGTGCAGATACGCAGTATTTT
D: TRBD1
size: few
J: TRBJ2-3
V: TRBV3-1

CDR3: CASSRYQGAPDTQYF
DNA: TGTGCCAGCAGCCGATATCAGGGGGCACCAGATACGCAGTATTTT
D: TRBD1
size: .
J: TRBJ2-3
V: TRBV11-2

CDR3: CASSLSLANGYTF
DNA: TGTGCCAGCAGTTTGTCTTTAGCAAATGGCTACACCTTC
D: .
size: .
J: TRBJ1-2
V: TRBV28

CDR3: CASFPVGLAGALAKNIQYF
DNA: TGTGCCAGCTTCCCCGTGGGACTAGCGGGGGCCCTAGCCAAAAACATTCAGTACTTC
D: TRBD2
size: many
J: TRBJ2-4
V: TRBV28

CDR3: CSARDRGRGGYEQYF
DNA: TGCAGTGCTAGAGATCGTGGCAGGGGAGGATACGAGCAGTACTTC
D: .
size: .
J: TRBJ2-7
V: TRBV20-1

CDR3: CAWSGSFPRSSYEQYF
DNA: TGTGCCTGGAGTGGCTCTTTCCCACGGTCCTCCTACGAGCAGTACTTC
D: .
size: many
J: TRBJ2-7
V: TRBV30

CDR3: CASKSPLLRGNYGYTF
DNA: TGTGCCAGCAAAAGCCCCCTTCTCAGGGGTAACTATGGCTACACCTTC
D: .
size: .
J: TRBJ1-2
V: TRBV27

CDR3: CASSPSSVQETQYF
DNA: TGCGCCAGCAGCCCTTCTAGCGTCCAAGAGACCCAGTACTTC
D: .
size: .
J: TRBJ2-5
V: TRBV5-1

CDR3: CASSSVLSGANVLTF
DNA: TGTGCCAGCAGTTCCGTTCTCTCTGGGGCCAACGTCCTGACTTTC
D: .
size: many
J: TRBJ2-6
V: TRBV28

CDR3: CASRPSGTQETQYF
DNA: TGTGCCAGCAGACCAAGCGGGACCCAAGAGACCCAGTACTTC
D: TRBD2
size: many
J: TRBJ2-5
V: TRBV12-3/TRBV12-4

CDR3: CATRDRLNEKPFF
DNA: TGTGCCACGAGGGACAGACTGAACGAAAAACCGTTTTTT
D: TRBD1
size: .
J: TRBJ1-4
V: TRBV19

CDR3: CASSLGPPVPEQFF
DNA: TGTGCCAGCAGTTTAGGGCCCCCGGTCCCCGAGCAGTTCTTC
D: .
size: many
J: TRBJ2-1
V: TRBV28

CDR3: CASSQGLSLRNEQFF
DNA: TGTGCCAGCAGCCAGGGACTTTCCCTGAGGAATGAGCAGTTCTTC
D: .
size: many
J: TRBJ2-1
V: TRBV11-3

CDR3: CSARMGTAYTEAFF
DNA: TGCAGTGCTAGAATGGGGACAGCTTACACTGAAGCTTTCTTT
D: TRBD1
size: .
J: TRBJ1-1
V: TRBV20-1

CDR3: CASSKGVNGYTF
DNA: TGTGCCAGCAGCAAGGGGGTTAATGGCTACACCTTC
D: .
size: .
J: TRBJ1-2
V: TRBV7-9

CDR3: CSASGRPVYNEQFF
DNA: TGCAGTGCTAGCGGGCGGCCCGTCTACAATGAGCAGTTCTTC
D: .
size: .
J: TRBJ2-1
V: TRBV20-1

CDR3: CSAREPGVIHGYTF
DNA: TGCAGTGCTAGAGAGCCAGGGGTTATCCATGGCTACACCTTC
D: .
size: many
J: TRBJ1-2
V: TRBV20-1

CDR3: CASSLSGAGNSPLHF
DNA: TGTGCCAGCAGTTTATCGGGGGCAGGGAATTCACCCCTCCACTTT
D: .
size: many
J: TRBJ1-6
V: TRBV28

CDR3: CASSYQATQYF
DNA: TGTGCCAGCAGTTACCAGGCGACCCAGTACTTC
D: .
size: few
J: TRBJ2-5
V: TRBV6-2/TRBV6-3

CDR3: CASSQPGQGAAEQYF
DNA: TGTGCCAGCAGCCAACCCGGACAGGGGGCGGCCGAGCAGTACTTC
D: TRBD1
size: many
J: TRBJ2-7
V: TRBV3-1

CDR3: CAWSAGTPSTEAFF
DNA: TGTGCCTGGAGTGCCGGGACACCCAGCACTGAAGCTTTCTTT
D: .
size: many
J: TRBJ1-1
V: TRBV30

CDR3: CSAVAGTGNRDEQFF
DNA: TGCAGTGCTGTCGCGGGAACGGGCAACAGGGATGAGCAGTTCTTC
D: .
size: .
J: TRBJ2-1
V: TRBV20-1

CDR3: CASSFATGTLYGYTF
DNA: TGTGCCAGCAGCTTCGCGACAGGCACTCTCTATGGCTACACCTTC
D: .
size: .
J: TRBJ1-2
V: TRBV13

CDR3: CASSSIHYEQYF
DNA: TGCGCCAGCAGCTCAATCCATTACGAGCAGTACTTC
D: .
size: many
J: TRBJ2-7
V: TRBV5-1

CDR3: CASGRANTGELFF
DNA: TGTGCCAGCGGGCGGGCCAACACCGGGGAGCTGTTTTTT
D: .
size: many
J: TRBJ2-2
V: TRBV7-3

CDR3: CASSSQTENTEAFF
DNA: TGTGCCAGCAGTTCCCAGACGGAAAACACTGAAGCTTTCTTT
D: .
size: .
J: TRBJ1-1
V: TRBV27

CDR3: CASSPRGGSGRIYNEQFF
DNA: TGTGCCAGCAGTCCCCGGGGTGGTAGCGGGAGGATTTACAATGAGCAGTTCTTC
D: TRBD2
size: many
J: TRBJ2-1
V: TRBV6-1

CDR3: CAWSVHRNTEAFF
DNA: TGTGCCTGGAGTGTACACAGGAACACTGAAGCTTTCTTT
D: .
size: many
J: TRBJ1-1
V: TRBV30

CDR3: CASSTPSGQSTDTQYF
DNA: TGTGCCAGCAGTACTCCGTCGGGACAGAGCACAGATACGCAGTATTTT
D: TRBD1
size: many
J: TRBJ2-3
V: TRBV28

CDR3: CASSYYGPGQGSQPQHF
DNA: TGTGCCAGCAGTTACTACGGTCCCGGACAGGGGTCACAGCCCCAGCATTTT
D: TRBD1
size: few
J: TRBJ1-5
V: TRBV6-5

CDR3: CASGLGGQSSYNEQFF
DNA: TGTGCTAGTGGTTTGGGGGGGCAGAGCTCCTACAATGAGCAGTTCTTC
D: .
size: .
J: TRBJ2-1
V: TRBV12-5

CDR3: CAAGTSGRPSYNEQFF
DNA: TGTGCCGCGGGGACTAGCGGGAGACCCTCCTACAATGAGCAGTTCTTC
D: TRBD2
size: many
J: TRBJ2-1
V: TRBV10-3

CDR3: CASSLALLAGGNEQFF
DNA: TGTGCCAGCAGTTTGGCGTTACTAGCGGGGGGAAATGAGCAGTTCTTC
D: TRBD2
size: many
J: TRBJ2-1
V: TRBV28

CDR3: CASSFPQGEKLFF
DNA: TGTGCCAGCAGCTTTCCACAGGGGGAAAAACTGTTTTTT
D: TRBD1
size: many
J: TRBJ1-4
V: TRBV7-9

CDR3: CASSSTNYEQYF
DNA: TGTGCCAGCAGTTCCACGAACTACGAGCAGTACTTC
D: .
size: few
J: TRBJ2-7
V: TRBV11-2

CDR3: CASRAGYNEKLFF
DNA: TGTGCCAGCAGAGCAGGGTATAATGAAAAACTGTTTTTT
D: .
size: .
J: TRBJ1-4
V: TRBV28

CDR3: CASSQDRGRGPDTQYF
DNA: TGTGCCAGCAGCCAAGATAGAGGCCGGGGGCCAGATACGCAGTATTTT
D: .
size: few
J: TRBJ2-3
V: TRBV14